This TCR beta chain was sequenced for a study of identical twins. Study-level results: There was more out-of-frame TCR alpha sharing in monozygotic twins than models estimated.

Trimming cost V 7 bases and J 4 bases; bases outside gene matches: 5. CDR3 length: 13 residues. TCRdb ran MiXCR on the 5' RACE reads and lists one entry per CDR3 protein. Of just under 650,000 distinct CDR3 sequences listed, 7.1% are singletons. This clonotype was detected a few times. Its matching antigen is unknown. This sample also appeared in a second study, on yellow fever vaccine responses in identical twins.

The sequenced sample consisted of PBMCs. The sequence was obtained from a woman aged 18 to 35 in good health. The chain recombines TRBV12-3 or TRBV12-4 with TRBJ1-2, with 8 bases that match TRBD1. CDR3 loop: CASNRGGFYGYTF. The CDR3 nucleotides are TGTGCCAGCAACAGGGGGGGGTTCTATGGCTACACCTTC.